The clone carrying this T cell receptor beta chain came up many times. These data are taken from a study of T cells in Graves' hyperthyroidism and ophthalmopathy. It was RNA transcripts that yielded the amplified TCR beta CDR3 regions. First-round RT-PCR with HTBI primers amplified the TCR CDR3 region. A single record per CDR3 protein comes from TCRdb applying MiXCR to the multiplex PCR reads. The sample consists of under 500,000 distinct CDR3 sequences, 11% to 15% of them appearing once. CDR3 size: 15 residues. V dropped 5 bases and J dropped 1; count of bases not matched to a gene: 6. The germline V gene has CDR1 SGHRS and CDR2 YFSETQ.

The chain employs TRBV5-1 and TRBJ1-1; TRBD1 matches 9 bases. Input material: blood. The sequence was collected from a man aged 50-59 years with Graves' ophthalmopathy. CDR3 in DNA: TGCGCCAGCAGTGGTTGGGGACAGGGGAACACTGAAGCTTTCTTT. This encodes CASSGWGQGNTEAFF.